The T cell receptor beta chain under discussion was sequenced for a study of cytomegalovirus exposure and HLA in healthy donors. 13 Jbeta primers and 60 Vbeta primers were used for the PCR. Sequencing was performed with immunoSEQ multiplex PCR; in TCRdb, only in-frame clones are kept and a portion is missing. Of about 180,000 clones listed, around 80% were seen once; the top ten hold about 1.3%. Germline CDR1 and CDR2: MNHEY and SVGAGI. Trimming removed 6 bases from V and 6 bases from J; junction bases left unmatched: 7. CDR3 length equals 13 residues. The chain has TRBV6-5 and TRBJ2-7, with 8 nucleotides matching TRBD2. The specimen was PBMCs. The clonotype comes from a girl aged 5 to 17 in good health and CMV-seropositive. The CDR3 protein is CASRRGTRSEQYF. The CDR3 nucleotides read TGTGCCAGCAGACGAGGGACTAGGAGCGAGCAGTACTTC.